This entry concerns a single TCR beta chain. PCR was performed a second time for roughly 7 to 12 cycles using a sample-barcoded 5' primer and a J-beta primer mix. Every molecule of cDNA carried a tag from a template-switch adaptor with 12 random nucleotides. At least 2.5 million CDR3-containing paired-end reads were obtained per sample. One entry per CDR3 protein results from TCRdb running MiXCR on the 5' RACE reads. The sample holds 1.5 million to 2 million distinct CDR3 sequences, 28% seen once. The data belong to a study of blood T cells in healthy people across ages. There were healthy Caucasian individuals from Russia, aged about 6 to 100, serving as donors. The CDR3 spans 17 residues. V was clipped by 4 bases and J by 1 base; unmatched bases: 6.

Sequenced: blood. The receptor was derived from a woman aged 25 to 39 in good health. The chain recombines TRBV12-3 or TRBV12-4 with TRBJ2-3; 12 bases align to TRBD2. The CDR3 loop reads CASSWTSGNVRTDTQYF. The CDR3 region has the DNA TGTGCCAGCAGTTGGACTAGCGGGAACGTTCGCACAGATACGCAGTATTTT.